This T cell receptor (beta chain) emerged from a study of patients and donors after allogeneic stem cell transplantation. TCRdb re-derived calls from the RT-PCR reads in MiXCR, one entry per CDR3 protein. The repertoire holds about 100,000 distinct CDR3 sequences, with roughly 37% as singletons. In its sample, this clonotype was seen a few times. This CDR3 is built from 19 residues. Between the trimmed V and J ends, which lost 2 bases and 0 bases, there was a span of 21 bases. Germline V gene sequence: CDR1 MNHNY, CDR2 SVGAGI (reference sequence). The V and J genes are TRBV6-6 and TRBJ2-3; a weak D match, TRBD2 (6 bases). Sequences were obtained from blood, either unsorted or a sorted T cell fraction (not recorded which). The sequence was obtained from a human donor who was either an allogeneic HSCT recipient or a stem cell or donor lymphocyte infusion donor (not recorded which). It is not recorded whose cells these are; they may come from a transplant donor. The CDR3 here is CASSYPRLVGPTSTDTQYF. CDR3 sequence (DNA): TGTGCCAGCAGTTACCCGAGACTAGTCGGACCGACTAGCACAGATACGCAGTATTTT.